Sequencing of this T cell receptor (beta chain) was carried out in a study of cytomegalovirus exposure and HLA in healthy donors. Study-level findings and limits: In a later analysis, TCR beta V- and J-gene trimming was associated with a missense DCLRE1C variant.

The study ran its PCR with 60 Vbeta and 13 Jbeta primers. As originally analysed: It was a later analysis that counted roughly 80 million unique TCR beta chains, of which some 9.9 million were shared. TCRdb's copy holds only in-frame clones and misses some; the assay was immunoSEQ multiplex PCR. For V, J and clone size, that table is used; D and trimming come from the DNA. The sample lists 140,000 or so clones; around four fifths were seen once. The junction had 11 bases not matched to a gene; V was cut back by 10 bases and J by 6 bases. Per germline, CDR1 LNHDA and CDR2 SQIVND (reference sequence). This CDR3 is built from 14 residues. In the case of this clone: Its antigen remains unidentified.

Sequencing was performed on PBMCs. The chain employs TRBV19 and TRBJ1-5, with 8 bases matching TRBD1. This receptor was identified in a male donor in good health and CMV-seronegative. The CDR3 is CANPARTGCQPQHF. The CDR3 nucleotides read TGTGCCAACCCCGCGAGGACAGGGTGTCAGCCCCAGCATTTT.